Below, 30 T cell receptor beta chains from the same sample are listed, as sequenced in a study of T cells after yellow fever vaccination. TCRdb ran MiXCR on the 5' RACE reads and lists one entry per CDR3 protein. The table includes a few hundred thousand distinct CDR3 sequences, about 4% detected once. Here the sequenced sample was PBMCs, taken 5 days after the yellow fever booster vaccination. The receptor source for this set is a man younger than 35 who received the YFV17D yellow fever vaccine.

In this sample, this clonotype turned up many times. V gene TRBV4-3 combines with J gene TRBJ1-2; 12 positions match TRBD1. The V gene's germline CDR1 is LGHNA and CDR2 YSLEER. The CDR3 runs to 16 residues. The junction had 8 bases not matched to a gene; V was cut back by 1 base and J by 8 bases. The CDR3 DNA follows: TGCGCCAGCAGCCAAGTTCGGGGACAGGGGGCGCGAGGCTACACCTTC. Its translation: CASSQVRGQGARGYTF.

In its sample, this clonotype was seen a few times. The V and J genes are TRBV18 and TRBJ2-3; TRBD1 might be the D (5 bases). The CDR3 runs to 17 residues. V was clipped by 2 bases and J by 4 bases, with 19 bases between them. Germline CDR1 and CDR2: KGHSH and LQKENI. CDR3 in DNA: TGTGCCAGCTCACCAACGGAACAGGTTGGGTGGGCAGATACGCAGTATTTT. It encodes CASSPTEQVGWADTQYF.

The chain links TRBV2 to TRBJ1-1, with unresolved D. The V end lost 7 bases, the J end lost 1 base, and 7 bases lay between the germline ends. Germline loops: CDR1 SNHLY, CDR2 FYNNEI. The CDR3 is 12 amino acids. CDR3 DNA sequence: TGTGCCAGCACCGATCAGAACACTGAAGCTTTCTTT. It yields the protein CASTDQNTEAFF.

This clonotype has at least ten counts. For the CDR3, the DNA is TGCGCCAGCAGCCAAGAAATAAGGCCTCCCACAGATACGCAGTATTTT. Residues: CASSQEIRPPTDTQYF. The chain couples TRBV4-3 to TRBJ2-3; unclear D gene. CDR3 length: 16 amino acids. V dropped 0 bases and J dropped 2 bases, with 12 bases sitting between them. Per the germline V gene, CDR1 is LGHNA and CDR2 is YSLEER.

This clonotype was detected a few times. CDR3 DNA sequence: TGTGCCACCAGTGATGCAGGGGGAGAGGAGACCCAGTACTTC. It is translated as CATSDAGGEETQYF. This chain uses TRBV24-1 with TRBJ2-5; 7 nucleotides agree with TRBD1. From germline, CDR1 is KGHDR and CDR2 SFDVKD. The trim removed 3 bases at V and 5 bases at J, leaving 5 bases unmatched. The CDR3 has 14 residues.

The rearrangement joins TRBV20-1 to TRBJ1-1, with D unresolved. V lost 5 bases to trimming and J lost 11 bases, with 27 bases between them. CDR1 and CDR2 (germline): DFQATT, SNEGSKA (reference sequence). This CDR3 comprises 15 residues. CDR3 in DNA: TGCAGTGCTCTGGTCCTCCGGGCACCGCTGCCCGGGGCTTTCTTT. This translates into CSALVLRAPLPGAFF.

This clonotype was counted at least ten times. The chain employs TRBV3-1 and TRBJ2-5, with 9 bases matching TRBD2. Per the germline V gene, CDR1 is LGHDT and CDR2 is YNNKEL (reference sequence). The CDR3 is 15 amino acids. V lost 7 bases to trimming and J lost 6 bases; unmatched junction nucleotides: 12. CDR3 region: CASTGPGLAFKTQYF. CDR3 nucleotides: TGTGCCAGCACGGGACCGGGACTAGCTTTCAAGACCCAGTACTTC.

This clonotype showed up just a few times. For the CDR3, the DNA is TGTGCCAGCACCGGGACGCTGGCCAACAATCAGCCCCAGCATTTT. It codes for CASTGTLANNQPQHF. V usage is TRBV6-6 and J usage is TRBJ1-5; a possible D gene is TRBD1 (5 bases). There are 15 residues in the CDR3. Germline V lookup: CDR1 MNHNY, CDR2 SVGAGI (reference sequence). Trimming took 7 bases from V and 3 from J, leaving 16 bases between them.

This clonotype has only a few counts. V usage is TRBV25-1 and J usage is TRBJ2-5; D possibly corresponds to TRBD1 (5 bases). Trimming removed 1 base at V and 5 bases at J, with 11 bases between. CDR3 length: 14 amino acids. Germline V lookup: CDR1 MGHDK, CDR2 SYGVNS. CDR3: CASSELGQLETQYF. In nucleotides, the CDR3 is TGTGCCAGCAGTGAATTGGGGCAACTGGAGACCCAGTACTTC.

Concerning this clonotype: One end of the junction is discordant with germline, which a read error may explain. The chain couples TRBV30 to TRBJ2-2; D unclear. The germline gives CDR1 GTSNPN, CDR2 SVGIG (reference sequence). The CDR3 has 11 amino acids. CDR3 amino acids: CDWSAPGQLFF. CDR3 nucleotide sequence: TGTGACTGGAGTGCCCCCGGACAGCTGTTTTTT.

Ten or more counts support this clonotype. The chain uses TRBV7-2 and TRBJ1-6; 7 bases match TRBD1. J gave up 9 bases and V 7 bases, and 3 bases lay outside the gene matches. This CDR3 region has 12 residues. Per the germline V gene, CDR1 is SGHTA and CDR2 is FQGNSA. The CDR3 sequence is CASKTGASPLHF. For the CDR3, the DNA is TGTGCCAGCAAAACAGGGGCTTCACCCCTCCACTTT.

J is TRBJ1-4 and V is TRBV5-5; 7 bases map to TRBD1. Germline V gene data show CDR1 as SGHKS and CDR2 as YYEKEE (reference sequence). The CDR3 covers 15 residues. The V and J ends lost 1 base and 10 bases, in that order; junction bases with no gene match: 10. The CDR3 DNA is TGTGCCAGCAGCTTGCCCGGCCGACAGGGAATAAAACTGTTTTTT. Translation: CASSLPGRQGIKLFF.

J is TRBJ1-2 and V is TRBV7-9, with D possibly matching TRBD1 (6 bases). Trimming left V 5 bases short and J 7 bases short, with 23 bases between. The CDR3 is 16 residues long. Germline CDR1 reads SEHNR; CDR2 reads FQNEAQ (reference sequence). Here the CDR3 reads CASSLTLGQSRLGYTF. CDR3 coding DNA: TGTGCCAGCAGCCTAACTCTAGGACAGAGTCGACTTGGCTACACCTTC.

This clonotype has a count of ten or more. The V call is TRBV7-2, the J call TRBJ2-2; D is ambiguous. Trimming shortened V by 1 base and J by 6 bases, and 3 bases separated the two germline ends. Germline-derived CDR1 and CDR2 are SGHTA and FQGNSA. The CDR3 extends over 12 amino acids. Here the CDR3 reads CASSLEPGELFF. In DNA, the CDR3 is TGTGCCAGCAGCTTAGAGCCCGGGGAGCTGTTTTTT. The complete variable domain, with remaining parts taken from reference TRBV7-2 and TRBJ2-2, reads GAGVSQSPSNKVTEKGKDVELRCDPISGHTALYWYRQSLGQGLEFLIYFQGNSAPDKSGLPSDRFSAERTGGSVSTLTIQRTQQEDSAVYLCASSLEPGELFFGEGSRLTVL.

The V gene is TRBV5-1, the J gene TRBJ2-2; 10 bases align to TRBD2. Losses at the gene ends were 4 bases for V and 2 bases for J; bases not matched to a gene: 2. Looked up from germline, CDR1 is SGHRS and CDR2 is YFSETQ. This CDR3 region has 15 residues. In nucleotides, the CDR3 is TGCGCCAGCAGCCTAGCGGGGGATAACACCGGGGAGCTGTTTTTT. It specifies CASSLAGDNTGELFF. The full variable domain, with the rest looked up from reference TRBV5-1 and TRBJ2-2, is KAGVTQTPRYLIKTRGQQVTLSCSPISGHRSVSWYQQTPGQGLQFLFEYFSETQRNKGNFPGRFSGRQFSNSRSEMNVSTLELGDSALYLCASSLAGDNTGELFFGEGSRLTVL.

The CDR3 DNA reads as TGCGCCAGCAGCCAAGATTTTTGGGCAGGGGCCGAGGGTAGCTATGGCTACACCTTC. Protein: CASSQDFWAGAEGSYGYTF. The chain carries TRBV4-3 and TRBJ1-2; TRBD1 might be the D (6 bases). The CDR3 runs 19 residues. Trimming pared 0 bases from V and 4 bases from J, leaving 24 bases between. Germline V gene lookup returns CDR1 LGHNA and CDR2 YSLEER.

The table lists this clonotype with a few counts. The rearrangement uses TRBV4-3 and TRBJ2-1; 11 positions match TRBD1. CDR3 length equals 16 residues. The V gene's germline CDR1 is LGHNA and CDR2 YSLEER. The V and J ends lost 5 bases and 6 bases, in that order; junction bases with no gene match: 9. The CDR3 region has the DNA TGCGCCAGCAGCGGTCGTCCGGGACAGGGGGTCAATGAGCAGTTCTTC. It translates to CASSGRPGQGVNEQFF.

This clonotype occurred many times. This CDR3 is CASSLQGADTEAFF. DNA for the CDR3: TGTGCCAGCAGCTTACAGGGGGCGGACACTGAAGCTTTCTTT. The chain carries TRBV7-9 and TRBJ1-1; 8 nucleotides align to TRBD1. The junction had 2 bases not matched to a gene; V was cut back by 2 bases and J by 3 bases. Germline V lookup: CDR1 SEHNR, CDR2 FQNEAQ (reference sequence). The CDR3 consists of 14 residues.

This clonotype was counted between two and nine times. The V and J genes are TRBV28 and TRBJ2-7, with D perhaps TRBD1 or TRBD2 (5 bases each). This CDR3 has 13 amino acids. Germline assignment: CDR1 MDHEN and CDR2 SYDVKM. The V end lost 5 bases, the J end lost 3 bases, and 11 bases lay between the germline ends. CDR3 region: CASSPGPFYEQYV. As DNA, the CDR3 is TGTGCCAGCAGTCCGGGGCCTTTCTACGAGCAGTACGTC.

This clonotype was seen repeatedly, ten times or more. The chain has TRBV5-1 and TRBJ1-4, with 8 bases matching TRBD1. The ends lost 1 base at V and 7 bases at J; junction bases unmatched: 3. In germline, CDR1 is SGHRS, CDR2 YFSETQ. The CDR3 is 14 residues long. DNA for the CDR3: TGCGCCAGCAGCTTGACAGGGGGAACTGAAAAACTGTTTTTT. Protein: CASSLTGGTEKLFF.

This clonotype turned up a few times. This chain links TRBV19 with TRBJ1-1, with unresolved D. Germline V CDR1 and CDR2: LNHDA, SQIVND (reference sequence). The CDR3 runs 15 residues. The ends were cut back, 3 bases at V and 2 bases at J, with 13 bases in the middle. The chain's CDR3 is CASSIKSGFNTEAFF. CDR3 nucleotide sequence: TGTGCCAGTAGTATTAAATCCGGTTTCAACACTGAAGCTTTCTTT.

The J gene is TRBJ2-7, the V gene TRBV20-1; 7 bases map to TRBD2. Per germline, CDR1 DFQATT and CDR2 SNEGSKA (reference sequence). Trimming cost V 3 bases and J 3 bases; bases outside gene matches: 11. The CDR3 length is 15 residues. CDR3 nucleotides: TGCAGTGCTAGCGTGACCGGGACTAATCTCTACGAGCAGTACTTC. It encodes CSASVTGTNLYEQYF.

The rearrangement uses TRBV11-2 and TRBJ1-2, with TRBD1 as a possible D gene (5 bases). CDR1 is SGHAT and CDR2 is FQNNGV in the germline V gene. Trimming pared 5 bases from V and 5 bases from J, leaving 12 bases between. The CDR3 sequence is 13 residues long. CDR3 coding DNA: TGTGCCAGCAGCCCCGAGAGGGGATATGGCTACACCTTC. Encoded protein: CASSPERGYGYTF.

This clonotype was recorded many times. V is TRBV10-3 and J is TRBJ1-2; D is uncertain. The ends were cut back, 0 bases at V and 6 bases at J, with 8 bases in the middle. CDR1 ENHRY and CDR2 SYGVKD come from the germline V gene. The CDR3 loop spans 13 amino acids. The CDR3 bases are TGTGCCATCAGTGAGTCGATAGAGGATGGCTACACCTTC. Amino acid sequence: CAISESIEDGYTF.

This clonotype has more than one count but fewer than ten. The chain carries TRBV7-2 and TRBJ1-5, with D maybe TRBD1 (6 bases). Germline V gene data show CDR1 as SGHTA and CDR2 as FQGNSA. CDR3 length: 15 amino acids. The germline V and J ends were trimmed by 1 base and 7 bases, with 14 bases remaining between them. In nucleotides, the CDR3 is TGTGCCAGCAGCTTAGTCGCGGGGGCAGGCCAGCCCCAGCATTTT. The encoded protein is CASSLVAGAGQPQHF.

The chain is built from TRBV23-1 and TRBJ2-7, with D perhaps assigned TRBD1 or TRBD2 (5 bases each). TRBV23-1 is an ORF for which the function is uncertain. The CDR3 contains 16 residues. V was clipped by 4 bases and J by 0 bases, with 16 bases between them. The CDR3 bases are TGCGCCAGCAGTCGATCGTGGGGGAATAGCTCCTACGAGCAGTACGTC. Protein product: CASSRSWGNSSYEQYV.

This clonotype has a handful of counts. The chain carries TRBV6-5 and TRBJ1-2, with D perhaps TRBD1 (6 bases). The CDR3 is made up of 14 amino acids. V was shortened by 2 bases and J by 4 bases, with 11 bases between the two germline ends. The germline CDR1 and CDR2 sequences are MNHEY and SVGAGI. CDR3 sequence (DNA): TGTGCCAGCAGTTACGGGGGCAGGGGCTATGGCTACACCTTC. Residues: CASSYGGRGYGYTF.

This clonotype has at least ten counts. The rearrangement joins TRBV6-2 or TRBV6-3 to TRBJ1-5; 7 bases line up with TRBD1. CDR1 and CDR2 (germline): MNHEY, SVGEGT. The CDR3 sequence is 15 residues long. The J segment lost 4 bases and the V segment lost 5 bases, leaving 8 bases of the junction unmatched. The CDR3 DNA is TGTGCCAGCAGTGACGGACAGGTACCTAATCAGCCCCAGCATTTT. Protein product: CASSDGQVPNQPQHF.

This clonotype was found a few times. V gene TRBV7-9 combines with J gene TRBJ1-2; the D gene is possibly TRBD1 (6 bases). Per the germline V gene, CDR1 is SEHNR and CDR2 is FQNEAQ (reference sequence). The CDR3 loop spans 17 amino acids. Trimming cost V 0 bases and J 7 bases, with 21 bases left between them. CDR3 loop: CASSLASHFQGFAGYTF. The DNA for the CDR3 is TGTGCCAGCAGCTTAGCGTCTCATTTTCAGGGGTTCGCTGGCTACACCTTC.

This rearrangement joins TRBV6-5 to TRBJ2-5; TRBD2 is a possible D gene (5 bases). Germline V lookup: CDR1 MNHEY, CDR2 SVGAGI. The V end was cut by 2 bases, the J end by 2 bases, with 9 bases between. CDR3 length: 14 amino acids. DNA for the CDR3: TGTGCCAGCAGTTACCTCGGGATACAAGAGACCCAGTACTTC. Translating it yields CASSYLGIQETQYF.